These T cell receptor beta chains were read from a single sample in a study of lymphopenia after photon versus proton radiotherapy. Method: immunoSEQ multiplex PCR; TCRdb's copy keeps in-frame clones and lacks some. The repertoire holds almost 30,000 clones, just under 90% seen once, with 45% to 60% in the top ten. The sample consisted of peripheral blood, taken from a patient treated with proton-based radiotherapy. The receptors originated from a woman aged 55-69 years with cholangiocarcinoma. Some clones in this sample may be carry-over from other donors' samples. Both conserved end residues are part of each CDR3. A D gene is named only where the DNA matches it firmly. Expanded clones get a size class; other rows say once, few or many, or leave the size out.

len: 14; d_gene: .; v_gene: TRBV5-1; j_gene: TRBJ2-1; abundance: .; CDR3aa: CASSLELGTNEQFF; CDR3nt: TGCGCCAGCAGCTTGGAGCTGGGAACAAATGAGCAGTTCTTC
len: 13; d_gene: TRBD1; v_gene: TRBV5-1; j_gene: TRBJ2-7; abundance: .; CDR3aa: CASRQGEGFEQYF; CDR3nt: TGCGCCAGCCGACAGGGGGAAGGGTTCGAGCAGTACTTC
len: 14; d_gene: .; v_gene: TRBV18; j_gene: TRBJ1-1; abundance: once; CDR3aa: CASSPADMNTEAFF; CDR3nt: TGTGCCAGCTCACCCGCAGATATGAACACTGAAGCTTTCTTT
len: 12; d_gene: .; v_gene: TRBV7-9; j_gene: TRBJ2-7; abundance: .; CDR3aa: CASRYLAGEQYF; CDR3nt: TGTGCCAGCAGGTACCTGGCGGGGGAGCAGTACTTC
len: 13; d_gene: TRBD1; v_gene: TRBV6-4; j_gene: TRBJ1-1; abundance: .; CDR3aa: CASSGTDNTEAFF; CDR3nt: TGTGCCAGCAGCGGGACAGATAACACTGAAGCTTTCTTT
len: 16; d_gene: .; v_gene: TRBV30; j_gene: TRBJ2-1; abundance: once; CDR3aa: CAWSIRLDLPYNEQFF; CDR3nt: TGTGCCTGGAGTATCCGACTAGATCTACCCTACAATGAGCAGTTCTTC
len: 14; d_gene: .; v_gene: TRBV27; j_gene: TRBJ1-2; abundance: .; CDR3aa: CASSFRGIRNGYTF; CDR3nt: TGTGCCAGCAGTTTCAGGGGCATACGGAATGGCTACACCTTC
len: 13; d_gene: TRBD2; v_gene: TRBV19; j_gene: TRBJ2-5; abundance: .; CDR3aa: CASKPTSIETQYF; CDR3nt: TGTGCCAGTAAACCGACTAGCATAGAGACCCAGTACTTC
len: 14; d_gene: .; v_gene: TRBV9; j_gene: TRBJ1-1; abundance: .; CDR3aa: CASSRGGEETEAFF; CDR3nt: TGTGCCAGCAGCCGAGGGGGAGAAGAGACTGAAGCTTTCTTT
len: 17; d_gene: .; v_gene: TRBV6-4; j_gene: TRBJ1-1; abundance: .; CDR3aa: CASRVQGDRGANTEAFF; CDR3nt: TGTGCCAGCAGAGTACAGGGCGACCGGGGTGCGAACACTGAAGCTTTCTTT
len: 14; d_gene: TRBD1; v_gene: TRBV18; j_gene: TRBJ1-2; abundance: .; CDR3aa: CASSAGTANYGYTF; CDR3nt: TGTGCCAGCTCAGCCGGGACAGCTAACTATGGCTACACCTTC
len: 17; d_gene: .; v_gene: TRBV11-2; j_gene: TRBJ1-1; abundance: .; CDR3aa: CASSNIRGRGVNTEAFF; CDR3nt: TGTGCCAGCAGCAACATACGGGGGAGAGGGGTGAACACTGAAGCTTTCTTT
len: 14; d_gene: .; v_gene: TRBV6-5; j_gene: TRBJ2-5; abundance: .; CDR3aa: CASSYSGGLETQYF; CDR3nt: TGTGCCAGCAGTTACTCAGGAGGGCTAGAGACCCAGTACTTC
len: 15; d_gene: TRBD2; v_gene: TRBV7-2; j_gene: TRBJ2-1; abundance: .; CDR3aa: CASNSLAGTYNEQFF; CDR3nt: TGTGCCAGCAATTCTTTAGCGGGGACTTACAATGAGCAGTTCTTC
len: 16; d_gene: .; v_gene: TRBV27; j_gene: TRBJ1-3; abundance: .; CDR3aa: CASSLSADNFGNTIYF; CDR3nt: TGTGCCAGCAGTTTATCGGCGGACAACTTTGGAAACACCATATATTTT
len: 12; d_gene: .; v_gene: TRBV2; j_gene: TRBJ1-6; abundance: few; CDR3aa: CASTTIYSPLHF; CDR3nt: TGTGCCAGCACCACGATCTATTCACCCCTCCACTTT
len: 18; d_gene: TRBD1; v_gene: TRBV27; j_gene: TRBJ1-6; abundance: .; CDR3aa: CASREQARDRIVNSPLHF; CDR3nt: TGTGCCAGCAGGGAACAAGCCCGGGACAGAATTGTGAATTCACCCCTCCACTTT
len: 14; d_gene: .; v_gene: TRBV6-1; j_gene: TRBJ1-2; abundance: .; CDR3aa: CASSSGSSGYGYTF; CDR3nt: TGTGCCAGCAGTTCGGGTAGCTCCGGCTATGGCTACACCTTC
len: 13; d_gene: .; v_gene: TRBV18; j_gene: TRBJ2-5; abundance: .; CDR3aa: CASSHGREETQYF; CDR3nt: TGTGCCAGCTCACACGGGCGGGAAGAGACCCAGTACTTC
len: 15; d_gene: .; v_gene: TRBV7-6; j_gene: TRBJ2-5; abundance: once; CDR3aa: CASSLGGGPKETQYF; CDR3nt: TGTGCCAGCAGCTTAGGCGGCGGTCCCAAAGAGACCCAGTACTTC
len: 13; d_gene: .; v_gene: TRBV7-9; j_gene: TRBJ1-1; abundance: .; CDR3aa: CASNWGMNTEAFF; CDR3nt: TGTGCCAGCAACTGGGGGATGAACACTGAAGCTTTCTTT
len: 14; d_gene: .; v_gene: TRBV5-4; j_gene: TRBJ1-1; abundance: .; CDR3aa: CASSKDSRDTEAFF; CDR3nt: TGTGCCAGCAGCAAGGACAGTAGAGACACTGAAGCTTTCTTT
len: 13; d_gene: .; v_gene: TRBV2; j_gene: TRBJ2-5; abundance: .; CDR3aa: CASRLREVETQYF; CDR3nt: TGTGCCAGCAGGCTTAGGGAGGTAGAGACCCAGTACTTC
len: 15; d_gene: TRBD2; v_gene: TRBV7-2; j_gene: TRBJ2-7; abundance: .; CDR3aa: CASSLAGGGTYEQYF; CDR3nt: TGTGCCAGCAGCTTAGCGGGCGGGGGGACCTACGAGCAGTACTTC
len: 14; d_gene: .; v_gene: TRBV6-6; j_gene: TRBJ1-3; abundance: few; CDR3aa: CASSLYPGRNTIYF; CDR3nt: TGTGCCAGCAGTTTATACCCCGGCCGAAACACCATATATTTT
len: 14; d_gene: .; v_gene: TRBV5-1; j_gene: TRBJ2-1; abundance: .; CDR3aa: CASSTRANHNEQFF; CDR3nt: TGCGCCAGCTCTACTCGGGCAAACCACAATGAGCAGTTCTTC
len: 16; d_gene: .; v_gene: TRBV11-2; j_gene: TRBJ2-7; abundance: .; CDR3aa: CASSLEWLALTYEQYF; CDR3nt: TGTGCCAGCAGCTTAGAATGGCTAGCGCTTACCTACGAGCAGTACTTC
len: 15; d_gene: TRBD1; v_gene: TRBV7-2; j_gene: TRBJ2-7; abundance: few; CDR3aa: CASSLETGGLYEQYF; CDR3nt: TGTGCCAGCAGCTTAGAGACAGGGGGCCTCTACGAGCAGTACTTC
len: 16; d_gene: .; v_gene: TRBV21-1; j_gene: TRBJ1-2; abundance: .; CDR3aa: CASSKKAVSLNYGYTF; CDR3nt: TGTGCCAGCAGCAAAAAAGCGGTCAGTCTGAACTATGGCTACACCTTC
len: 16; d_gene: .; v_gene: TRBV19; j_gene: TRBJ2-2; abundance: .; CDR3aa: CASSMARAPGAGELFF; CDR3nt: TGTGCCAGTAGTATGGCCCGGGCCCCCGGCGCCGGGGAGCTGTTTTTT
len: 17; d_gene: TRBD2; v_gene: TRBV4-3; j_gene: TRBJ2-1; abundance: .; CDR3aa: CASSQDQRRTSLAEQFF; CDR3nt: TGCGCCAGCAGCCAAGATCAAAGGAGGACTAGCTTGGCTGAGCAGTTCTTC
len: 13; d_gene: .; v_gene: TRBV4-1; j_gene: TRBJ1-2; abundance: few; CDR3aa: CASSQPAKYGYTF; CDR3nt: TGCGCCAGCAGCCAACCGGCGAAGTATGGCTACACCTTC
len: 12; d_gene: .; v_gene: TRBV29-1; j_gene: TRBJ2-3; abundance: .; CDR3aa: CSGRDSTDTQYF; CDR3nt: TGCAGCGGAAGGGACAGCACAGATACGCAGTATTTT
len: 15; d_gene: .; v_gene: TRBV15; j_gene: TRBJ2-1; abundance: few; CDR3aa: CATSRAKTNYNEQFF; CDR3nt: TGTGCCACCAGCAGAGCCAAGACTAATTACAATGAGCAGTTCTTC
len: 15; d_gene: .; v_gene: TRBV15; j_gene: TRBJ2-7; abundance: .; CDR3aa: CATSPRGGSYVEQYF; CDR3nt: TGTGCCACCAGCCCGAGGGGGGGTTCCTACGTCGAGCAGTACTTC
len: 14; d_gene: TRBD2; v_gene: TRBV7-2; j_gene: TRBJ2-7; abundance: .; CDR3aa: CASSRRTSSDEQYF; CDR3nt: TGTGCCAGCAGCCGACGGACTAGTAGCGACGAGCAGTACTTC
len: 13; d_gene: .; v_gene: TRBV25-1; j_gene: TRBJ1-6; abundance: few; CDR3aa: CASSASYNSPLHF; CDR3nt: TGTGCCAGCAGTGCCTCCTATAATTCACCCCTCCACTTT
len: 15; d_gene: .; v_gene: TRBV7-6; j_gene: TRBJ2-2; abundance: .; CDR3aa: CASSESWGGTGELFF; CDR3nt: TGTGCCAGCAGCGAAAGCTGGGGAGGCACCGGGGAGCTGTTTTTT
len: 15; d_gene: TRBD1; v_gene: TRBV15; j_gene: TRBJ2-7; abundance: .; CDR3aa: CATSNRQGASHEQYF; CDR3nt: TGTGCCACCAGCAACCGACAGGGGGCTTCCCACGAGCAGTACTTC
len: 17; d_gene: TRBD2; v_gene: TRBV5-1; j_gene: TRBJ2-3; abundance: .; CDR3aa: CASSPGLAGGKTDTQYF; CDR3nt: TGCGCCAGCAGCCCCGGACTAGCGGGGGGCAAGACAGATACGCAGTATTTT
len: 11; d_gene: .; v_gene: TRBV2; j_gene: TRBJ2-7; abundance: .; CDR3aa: CASSLTYEQYF; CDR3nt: TGTGCCAGCAGCCTTACCTACGAGCAGTACTTC
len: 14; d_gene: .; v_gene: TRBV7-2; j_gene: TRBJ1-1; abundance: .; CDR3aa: CASSLGQLNTEAFF; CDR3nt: TGTGCCAGCAGCTTAGGGCAGTTAAACACTGAAGCTTTCTTT
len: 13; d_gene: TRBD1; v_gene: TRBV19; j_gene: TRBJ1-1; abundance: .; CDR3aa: CASSYRGYTEAFF; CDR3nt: TGTGCCAGTAGCTACAGGGGTTACACTGAAGCTTTCTTT
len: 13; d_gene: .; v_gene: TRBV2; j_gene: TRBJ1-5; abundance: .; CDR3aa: CASREGAELPQHF; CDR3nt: TGTGCCAGCAGGGAAGGGGCGGAACTCCCCCAGCATTTT
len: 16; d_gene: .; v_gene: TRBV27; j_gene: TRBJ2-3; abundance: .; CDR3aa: CASSFLGTSSTDTQYF; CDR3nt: TGTGCCAGCAGTTTTCTTGGGACATCTAGCACAGATACGCAGTATTTT
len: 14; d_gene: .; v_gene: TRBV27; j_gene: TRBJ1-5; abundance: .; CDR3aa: CASSKGFGNQPQHF; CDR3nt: TGTGCCAGCAGTAAGGGATTCGGCAATCAGCCCCAGCATTTT
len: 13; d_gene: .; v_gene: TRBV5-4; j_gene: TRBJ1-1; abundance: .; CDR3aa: CASSFQRQPEAFF; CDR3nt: TGTGCCAGCAGCTTCCAACGACAGCCTGAAGCTTTCTTT
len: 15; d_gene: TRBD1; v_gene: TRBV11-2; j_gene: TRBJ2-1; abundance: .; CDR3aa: CASSSFRTGYNEQFF; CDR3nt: TGTGCCAGCAGCTCGTTTAGGACAGGGTACAATGAGCAGTTCTTC
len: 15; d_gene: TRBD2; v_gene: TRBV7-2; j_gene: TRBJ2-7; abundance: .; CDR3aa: CASTRPGGGSYEQYF; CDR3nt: TGTGCCAGCACCAGGCCTGGCGGGGGTTCCTACGAGCAGTACTTC
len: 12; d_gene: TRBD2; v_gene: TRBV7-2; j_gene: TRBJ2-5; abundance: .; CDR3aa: CASSHLAGTQYF; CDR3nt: TGTGCCAGCAGCCACCTAGCGGGAACCCAGTACTTC
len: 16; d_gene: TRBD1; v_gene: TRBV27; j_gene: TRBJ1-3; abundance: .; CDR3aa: CASSTGTGVSGNTIYF; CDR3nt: TGTGCCAGCAGTACCGGGACAGGGGTCTCTGGAAACACCATATATTTT
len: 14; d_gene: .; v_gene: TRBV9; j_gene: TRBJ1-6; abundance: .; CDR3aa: CASSFLDGDSPLHF; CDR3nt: TGTGCCAGCAGCTTCCTGGACGGGGATTCACCCCTCCACTTT
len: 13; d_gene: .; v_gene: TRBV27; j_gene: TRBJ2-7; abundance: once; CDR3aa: CASSLALQNEQYF; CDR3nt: TGTGCCAGCAGTTTAGCACTCCAAAACGAGCAGTACTTC
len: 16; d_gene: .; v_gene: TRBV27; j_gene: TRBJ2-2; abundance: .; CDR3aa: CASRPDRQKPTGELFF; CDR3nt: TGTGCCAGCAGGCCTGACCGACAGAAACCGACCGGGGAGCTGTTTTTT